These 22 T cell receptor beta chains originate from one sample sequenced in a study of blood T cell repertoires in COVID-19. TCRdb's table, derived via immunoSEQ multiplex PCR, lists solely in-frame clones and lacks some. The data hold some 350,000 clones, with about 83% observed a single time. The material sequenced was peripheral blood. The receptors shown here come from a man aged 25 to 40 with active or convalescent COVID-19.

The CDR3 DNA sequence: TGCAGCGCTCTCTTCGGTGACTATGGCTACACCTTC. Its translation is CSALFGDYGYTF. This chain joins TRBV29-1 and TRBJ1-2; D remains ambiguous. The length of the CDR3 is 12 residues. Trimming left V 7 bases short and J 3 bases short, with 12 bases between. Germline V gene lookup returns CDR1 SQVTM and CDR2 ANQGSEA.

The rearrangement uses TRBV5-1 and TRBJ2-3, with D possibly being TRBD2 (6 bases). Germline CDR1 and CDR2: SGHRS and YFSETQ. V was shortened by 4 bases and J by 6 bases, with 15 bases between the two germline ends. CDR3 size: 14 residues. CDR3 in amino acids: CASSGGTPRDTQYF. In DNA form, the CDR3 reads TGCGCCAGCAGCGGGGGGACTCCTAGGGATACGCAGTATTTT.

The chain is built from TRBV4-1 and TRBJ1-1; D is unclear. The V gene lost 0 bases and the J gene lost 11 bases, with 13 bases spanning the gap. The CDR3 totals 13 residues. Per the germline V gene, CDR1 is MGHRA and CDR2 is YSYEKL. The CDR3 DNA reads as TGCGCCAGCAGCCAAGATGTGGGAGTGCAGGCTTTCTTT. Translated: CASSQDVGVQAFF.

The chain employs TRBV12-5 and TRBJ2-7, with D possibly matching TRBD2 (6 bases). V shed 7 bases and J shed 0 bases, with 19 bases lying between them. Per germline, CDR1 LGHNT and CDR2 FRNRAP. The length of the CDR3 is 16 residues. DNA for the CDR3: TGTGCTAGTGCCCTCCCGGGGGTCCGGAGCTCCTACGAGCAGTACTTC. Translated: CASALPGVRSSYEQYF.

The chain recombines TRBV12-5 with TRBJ2-1; 14 bases agree with TRBD2. The CDR3 runs to 18 residues. Germline lookup yields CDR1 LGHNT and CDR2 FRNRAP. J gave up 8 bases and V 1 base, and 10 bases lay outside the gene matches. CDR3 sequence (DNA): TGTGCTAGTGGTTTGGGTCAGACTAGCGGGAGGGCCTGGGATGAGCAGTTCTTC. It yields the protein CASGLGQTSGRAWDEQFF.

V usage is TRBV2 and J usage is TRBJ2-3; 10 nucleotides line up with TRBD2. Germline assignment: CDR1 SNHLY and CDR2 FYNNEI. J lost 3 bases, V lost 6 bases, and 6 bases had no gene match. The CDR3 is 15 residues long. CDR3 in amino acids: CASSLAGVETDTQYF. The CDR3 coding sequence is TGTGCCAGCAGCCTAGCGGGAGTTGAGACAGATACGCAGTATTTT.

This chain joins TRBV2 and TRBJ1-3; TRBD1 might be the D (6 bases). V was clipped by 6 bases and J by 5 bases, with 11 bases between them. The germline V gene encodes CDR1 SNHLY and CDR2 FYNNEI. There are 13 residues in the CDR3. The CDR3 DNA reads as TGTGCCAGCAGGGAGACAGGTCGAAACACCATATATTTT. Residues: CASRETGRNTIYF. The full variable domain, rest sourced from reference TRBV2 and TRBJ1-3, is EPEVTQTPSHQVTQMGQEVILRCVPISNHLYFYWYRQILGQKVEFLVSFYNNEISEKSEIFDDQFSVERPDGSNFTLKIRSTKLEDSAMYFCASRETGRNTIYFGEGSWLTVV.

This clone appeared once. The chain employs TRBV7-9 and TRBJ1-1; 11 nucleotides agree with TRBD1. Unmatched junction bases numbered 4, after V lost 2 bases and J lost 5 bases. Germline values: CDR1 SEHNR, CDR2 FQNEAQ (reference sequence). The CDR3 covers 15 residues. CDR3 residues: CASSLPRDRGTEAFF. CDR3 nucleotide sequence: TGTGCCAGCAGCTTACCCCGGGACAGGGGGACTGAAGCTTTCTTT.

The CDR3 bases are TGTGCCAGCAGCTCACCTAGCGGGGGGTCGAACACCGGGGAGCTGTTTTTT. It translates to CASSSPSGGSNTGELFF. The rearrangement joins TRBV5-4 to TRBJ2-2, with TRBD2 matching over 11 bases. The trim removed 3 bases at V and 0 bases at J, leaving 4 bases unmatched. The CDR3 spans 17 residues. The germline V gene has CDR1 SGHNT and CDR2 YYREEE (reference sequence).

The chain joins TRBV5-1 to TRBJ1-1, with a weak D call TRBD1 (5 bases). V dropped 0 bases and J dropped 3 bases, with 12 bases sitting between them. The germline V gene has CDR1 SGHRS and CDR2 YFSETQ. The CDR3 has 15 amino acids. The CDR3 is CASSLAQGGYTEAFF. CDR3 nucleotides: TGCGCCAGCAGCTTGGCCCAGGGCGGATACACTGAAGCTTTCTTT.

This clone was found a few times. V and J are TRBV2 and TRBJ2-7; the match to TRBD1 covers 10 bases. Germline CDR1 and CDR2: SNHLY and FYNNEI. The CDR3 has 15 amino acids. V lost 3 bases and J lost 1; bases outside the gene matches: 3. The CDR3 here is CASSEGQGKSYEQYF. The CDR3, as DNA: TGTGCCAGCAGTGAGGGACAGGGGAAGTCCTACGAGCAGTACTTC.

The chain joins TRBV7-2 to TRBJ1-6; possibly TRBD1 for D (6 bases). This CDR3 has 17 residues. With 1 base removed from V and 6 bases from J, the gap between germline ends came to 16 bases. From germline, CDR1 is SGHTA and CDR2 FQGNSA. The CDR3 nucleotides read TGTGCCAGCAGCTTAGAGGGGGGGGTAATTGTTAATTCACCCCTCCACTTT. Protein sequence: CASSLEGGVIVNSPLHF.

The chain employs TRBV15 and TRBJ2-3; a possible D gene is TRBD2 (5 bases). The germline V and J ends were trimmed by 2 bases and 9 bases, with 12 bases remaining between them. The CDR3 contains 13 residues. Germline CDR1 is LNHNV and CDR2 is YYDKDF (reference sequence). CDR3 amino acids: CATSRNGRGTQYF. The CDR3 DNA reads TGTGCCACCAGCAGAAACGGTAGAGGGACGCAGTATTTT. Full variable domain (remainder filled in from reference TRBV15 and TRBJ2-3): DAMVIQNPRYQVTQFGKPVTLSCSQTLNHNVMYWYQQKSSQAPKLLFHYYDKDFNNEADTPDNFQSRRPNTSFCFLDIRSPGLGDTAMYLCATSRNGRGTQYFGPGTRLTVL.

This chain connects TRBV5-1 to TRBJ2-7; 9 bases are a match to TRBD2. Trimming at V came to 4 bases and at J to 4 bases, leaving 9 bases not matched to a gene. CDR1 and CDR2 from the germline V gene are SGHRS and YFSETQ. CDR3 length equals 15 residues. CDR3 loop: CASSMGGGRGYEQYF. Written as DNA, the CDR3 is TGCGCCAGCAGCATGGGTGGCGGGAGGGGATACGAGCAGTACTTC.

The V call is TRBV11-3, the J call TRBJ1-1; D may be TRBD1 (5 bases). Per the germline V gene, CDR1 is SGHNT and CDR2 is YENEEA. The V gene lost 5 bases and the J gene lost 4 bases, with 11 bases spanning the gap. The CDR3 is made up of 13 amino acids. Written as DNA, the CDR3 is TGTGCCAGCAGCCCCGCGGGGGGCACTGAAGCTTTCTTT. This gives the protein CASSPAGGTEAFF.

The CDR3 DNA sequence: TGTGCCACCAGCAGAGATCTAACGGAGGGTTTTGGAGAGCAGTTCTTC. It specifies CATSRDLTEGFGEQFF. The chain employs TRBV15 and TRBJ2-1, with a tentative D call TRBD2 (6 bases). Looked up from germline, CDR1 is LNHNV and CDR2 is YYDKDF (reference sequence). V was shortened by 0 bases and J by 10 bases, with 19 bases between the two germline ends. The length of the CDR3 is 16 residues.

J is TRBJ2-1 and V is TRBV5-1; D is undetermined. V was trimmed by 1 base and J by 1 base, leaving 12 bases between them. CDR1 and CDR2 (germline): SGHRS, YFSETQ. This CDR3 contains 16 residues. CDR3 sequence reads: CASSLKVPRSYNEQFF. The CDR3, as DNA: TGCGCCAGCAGCTTGAAAGTACCCCGGTCCTACAATGAGCAGTTCTTC.

J is TRBJ2-2 and V is TRBV27; TRBD1 matches at 8 bases. The CDR3 extends over 13 amino acids. V lost 11 bases and J lost 8; bases outside the gene matches: 10. The germline gives CDR1 MNHEY, CDR2 SMNVEV (reference sequence). CDR3 region: CAGSGQGEGELFF. CDR3 sequence (DNA): TGTGCCGGATCAGGACAGGGAGAGGGGGAGCTGTTTTTT.

The chain is built from TRBV14 and TRBJ2-5; no definite D call. Germline CDR1 reads SGHDN; CDR2 reads FVKESK. The CDR3 is 13 amino acids. Trimming stripped 0 bases from V and 5 bases from J, with 7 bases between. The CDR3 here is CASSQDVEETQYF. As DNA, the CDR3 is TGTGCCAGCAGCCAAGATGTAGAGGAGACCCAGTACTTC. Full variable domain (remainder filled in from reference TRBV14 and TRBJ2-5): EAGVTQFPSHSVIEKGQTVTLRCDPISGHDNLYWYRRVMGKEIKFLLHFVKESKQDESGMPNNRFLAERTGGTYSTLKVQPAELEDSGVYFCASSQDVEETQYFGPGTRLLVL.

The J gene is TRBJ1-2, the V gene TRBV7-8; no firm D call. The CDR3 extends over 14 amino acids. V dropped 3 bases and J dropped 0 bases, with 8 bases sitting between them. In germline, CDR1 is SGHVS, CDR2 FQNEAQ. The CDR3 sequence is CASSFAGTNYGYTF. The CDR3 nucleotides are TGTGCCAGCAGCTTCGCCGGTACTAACTATGGCTACACCTTC.

This clone was seen a single time. The chain joins TRBV7-2 to TRBJ1-6, with TRBD1 identical over 9 bases. The CDR3 is 15 amino acids. Germline V lookup: CDR1 SGHTA, CDR2 FQGNSA. Trimming at V came to 3 bases and at J to 9 bases, leaving 6 bases not matched to a gene. CDR3 nucleotides: TGTGCCAGCAGCTTTCCGACAGGGGGGGTTTCACCCCTCCACTTT. Translation gives CASSFPTGGVSPLHF.

This clone has only one observation. The V gene is TRBV19, the J gene TRBJ2-7, with TRBD1 as a possible D gene (6 bases). Per germline, CDR1 LNHDA and CDR2 SQIVND (reference sequence). The CDR3 is 12 residues long. V lost 4 bases and J 6 bases, leaving 10 bases between the germline ends. CDR3 residues: CASSTGASEQYF. The CDR3 DNA is TGTGCCAGTAGTACAGGGGCCTCCGAGCAGTACTTC.